Described below is a single T cell receptor beta chain sequence and its context. Its antigen is unidentified. The data belong to a study of long-term antiretroviral therapy in people with HIV. Overall study context: The earliest specimens came about a decade ahead of the 2015 immediate-ART recommendation.

Run at survey level, the immunoSEQ assay was version v3.0. It was 40,000-50,000 T-cell genomes per sample that sequencing targeted. Only in-frame clones appear in the TCRdb table, and some are missing; sequencing was by immunoSEQ multiplex PCR. The sample includes roughly 24,000 clones, approximately 86% of them seen just once. Study outcomes and limitations: Against controls, HIV repertoires showed narrower ranges of CDR3 length.

The receptor's source is a man aged 40-50 years with HIV. This material consisted of unsorted PBMCs, taken 1.6 years after starting antiretroviral therapy.

The CDR3 nucleotides are TGTGCCAGCAGCTTAAAGTCAACGCAGTATTTT. Translation: CASSLKSTQYF. The rearrangement joins TRBV7-9 to TRBJ2-3, with unresolved D. Germline lookup yields CDR1 SEHNR and CDR2 FQNEAQ (reference sequence). CDR3 length: 11 residues. The germline V and J ends were trimmed by 2 bases and 9 bases, with 6 bases remaining between them.